This T cell receptor beta chain was captured by sequencing in a study of identical twins. In TCRdb, the 5' RACE reads were re-called with MiXCR into one record per CDR3 protein. The table includes some 730,000 distinct CDR3 sequences, 18% detected once. From germline, CDR1 is SEHNR and CDR2 FQNEAQ (reference sequence). Losses at the gene ends were 2 bases for V and 7 bases for J; bases not matched to a gene: 9. This CDR3 region has 16 residues. This clonotype appeared a few times. This same sample was also taken into another study, of T cells expressing NK-cell markers.

The TCR was taken from a woman younger than 30 in good health. The genes are TRBV7-9 and TRBJ2-7; 12 nucleotides align to TRBD2. The sample consisted of PBMCs. CDR3 sequence (DNA): TGTGCCAGCAGCTTAACCCGGACTAGCGGGGTGAGGGAGCAGTACTTC. Its translation is CASSLTRTSGVREQYF.